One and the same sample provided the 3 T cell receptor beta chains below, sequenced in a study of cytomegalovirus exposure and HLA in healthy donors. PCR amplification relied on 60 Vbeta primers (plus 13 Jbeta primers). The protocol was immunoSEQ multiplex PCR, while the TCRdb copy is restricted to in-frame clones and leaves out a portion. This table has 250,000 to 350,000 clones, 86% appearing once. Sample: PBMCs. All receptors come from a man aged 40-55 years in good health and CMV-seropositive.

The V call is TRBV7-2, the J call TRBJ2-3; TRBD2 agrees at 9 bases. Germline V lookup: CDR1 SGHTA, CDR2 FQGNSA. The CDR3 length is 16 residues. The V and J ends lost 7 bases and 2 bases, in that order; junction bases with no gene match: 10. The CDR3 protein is CASTEISGRLTDTQYF. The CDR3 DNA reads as TGTGCCAGCACCGAAATTAGCGGGAGACTCACAGATACGCAGTATTTT.

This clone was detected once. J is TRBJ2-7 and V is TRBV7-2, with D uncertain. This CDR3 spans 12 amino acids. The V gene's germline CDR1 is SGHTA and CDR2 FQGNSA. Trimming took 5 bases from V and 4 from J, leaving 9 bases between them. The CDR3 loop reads CASSKPGYEQYF. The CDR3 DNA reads TGTGCCAGCAGCAAACCCGGGTACGAGCAGTACTTC. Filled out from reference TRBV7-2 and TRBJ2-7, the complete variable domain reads GAGVSQSPSNKVTEKGKDVELRCDPISGHTALYWYRQSLGQGLEFLIYFQGNSAPDKSGLPSDRFSAERTGGSVSTLTIQRTQQEDSAVYLCASSKPGYEQYFGPGTRLTVT.

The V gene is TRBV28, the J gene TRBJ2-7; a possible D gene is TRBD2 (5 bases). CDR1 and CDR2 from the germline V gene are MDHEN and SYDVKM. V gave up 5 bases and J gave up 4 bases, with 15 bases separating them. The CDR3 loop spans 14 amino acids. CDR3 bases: TGTGCCAGCAGTGGGAACGGGCGAGGGTACGAGCAGTACTTC. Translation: CASSGNGRGYEQYF. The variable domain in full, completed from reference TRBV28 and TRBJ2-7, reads DVKVTQSSRYLVKRTGEKVFLECVQDMDHENMFWYRQDPGLGLRLIYFSYDVKMKEKGDIPEGYSVSREKKERFSLILESASTNQTSMYLCASSGNGRGYEQYFGPGTRLTVT.